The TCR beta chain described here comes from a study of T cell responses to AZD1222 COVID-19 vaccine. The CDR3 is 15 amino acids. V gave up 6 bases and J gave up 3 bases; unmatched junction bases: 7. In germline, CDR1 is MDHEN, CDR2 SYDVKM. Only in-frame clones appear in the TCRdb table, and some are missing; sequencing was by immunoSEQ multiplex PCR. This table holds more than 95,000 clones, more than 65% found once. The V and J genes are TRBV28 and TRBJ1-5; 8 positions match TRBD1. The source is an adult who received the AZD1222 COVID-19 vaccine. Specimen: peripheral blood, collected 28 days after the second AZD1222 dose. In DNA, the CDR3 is TGTGCCAGCAGATCCGGACAGGGAATCAATCAGCCCCAGCATTTT. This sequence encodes CASRSGQGINQPQHF.